This T cell receptor (beta chain) is from a study of blood T cell repertoires in COVID-19. Study-wide background: In each case, the material was cDNA or gDNA derived from T cells, B-cell-depleted T cells, or PBMCs.

Looked up from germline, CDR1 is KGHDR and CDR2 is SFDVKD. CDR3 size: 13 residues. V lost 5 bases and J lost 0, with 6 bases in between. The method was immunoSEQ multiplex PCR; TCRdb's version includes in-frame clones alone and lacks a portion of them. The table lists 300,000 or so clones, about 87% of them singletons. The sequenced sample was peripheral blood. The TCR was taken from a woman in her twenties or thirties who had recovered from COVID-19. V gene TRBV24-1 combines with J gene TRBJ2-5; no definite D call. The CDR3 nucleotides are TGTGCCACCAGTGGCGTGTACCAAGAGACCCAGTACTTC. The encoded protein is CATSGVYQETQYF.